This TCR beta chain was sequenced during a study of cytomegalovirus exposure and HLA in healthy donors. Looking at the study overall: Across a few hundred genotyped donors, over 70% landed in the Caucasian-associated ancestry cluster. Study-level points and caveats: Accurate HLA-A and HLA-B prediction from TCR beta sequences was reported for most subjects. According to the study, roughly 160 TCR beta chains were cytomegalovirus-associated.

Donors counted as nominally healthy when sampled, yet unrecorded immune exposures were likely. Germline V gene data show CDR1 as SEHNR and CDR2 as FQNEAQ (reference sequence). The CDR3 extends over 14 amino acids. V was pared by 6 bases and J by 3 bases, with 14 bases between. PCR employed 60 Vbeta and 13 Jbeta primers. TCRdb's copy holds only in-frame clones and misses some; the assay was immunoSEQ multiplex PCR. The sample holds 210,000 or so clones, almost 85% seen once. A word on this clone: What it binds is not known.

The chain is built from TRBV7-9 and TRBJ2-5; possibly TRBD2 for D (7 bases). The sequence was collected from a woman aged 35 to 49 in good health and CMV-seronegative. Sequenced sample: PBMCs. The CDR3 sequence is CASRIGGAEETQYF. The DNA of the CDR3 is TGTGCCAGCAGAATAGGGGGGGCCGAAGAGACCCAGTACTTC.